These 23 T cell receptor beta chains came from one sample sequenced in a study of regulatory T cells in long-lasting Graves disease. Regarding time point: persistent/refractory GD, antithyroid drugs over 5 years with positive TRAb. Construction of the TCR library relied on RNA isolated from PBMCs. HTBI primers from iRepertoire and Arm-PCR of CDR3 regions yielded the TCR beta libraries. MiXCR was run by TCRdb on the multiplex PCR reads, yielding one entry per CDR3 protein. The repertoire holds about 470,000 distinct CDR3 sequences, with about a fifth as singletons. The sample here was peripheral blood mononuclear cells (PBMCs), taken when the disease was refractory, from a patient treated with antithyroid drugs. All receptors come from a female donor with Graves disease.

The chain uses TRBV6-1 and TRBJ1-2, with a possible D match to TRBD1 (5 bases). There are 16 residues in the CDR3. Trimming removed 7 bases at V and 0 bases at J, with 18 bases between. Germline loops: CDR1 MNHNS, CDR2 SASEGT. This CDR3 reads CASNRWGDGANYGYTF. CDR3 DNA sequence: TGTGCCAGCAACCGGTGGGGGGACGGAGCTAACTATGGCTACACCTTC.

The rearrangement joins TRBV28 to TRBJ2-3, with 7 bases identical to TRBD2. The germline V gene has CDR1 MDHEN and CDR2 SYDVKM. Trimming at V came to 7 bases and at J to 2 bases, leaving 9 bases not matched to a gene. The CDR3 is made up of 15 amino acids. CDR3 protein: CASTPSGIYTDTQYF. The CDR3 bases are TGTGCCAGCACCCCAAGCGGGATTTACACAGATACGCAGTATTTT.

This clonotype came up many times. This chain connects TRBV20-1 to TRBJ1-6, with a weak D call TRBD1 (5 bases). This CDR3 contains 15 residues. Per the germline V gene, CDR1 is DFQATT and CDR2 is SNEGSKA (reference sequence). V lost 0 bases and J 9 bases, leaving 15 bases between the germline ends. CDR3 loop: CSAREWDGGRSPLHF. As DNA, the CDR3 is TGCAGTGCTAGAGAGTGGGACGGAGGACGTTCACCCCTCCACTTT.

The chain recombines TRBV6-9 with TRBJ2-2; D could derive from TRBD1 or TRBD2 (5 bases each). Germline CDR1 is MNHGY and CDR2 is SVAAGI. V was trimmed by 3 bases and J by 5 bases, leaving 13 bases between them. The CDR3 is 15 amino acids. CDR3 DNA sequence: TGTGCCAGCAGTTACAGAGGGACGGGGACCGGGGAGCTGTTTTTT. It translates to CASSYRGTGTGELFF.

Turning to this clonotype: A single base separates this from a much larger clone, so it may be a read error. CDR3 loop: CASSEARHLSNQPQHF. In nucleotides, the CDR3 is TGTGCCAGCAGTGAAGCGCGACATCTTAGCAATCAGCCCCAGCATTTT. This chain connects TRBV6-1 to TRBJ1-5; unclear D gene. CDR3 size: 16 residues. Trimming stripped 0 bases from V and 0 bases from J, with 9 bases between. CDR1 MNHNS and CDR2 SASEGT come from the germline V gene.

There are a few counts of this clonotype. The rearrangement links TRBV19 to TRBJ1-2, with a tentative D call TRBD1 (5 bases). The CDR3 sequence is 15 residues long. V was shortened by 3 bases and J by 4 bases, with 15 bases between the two germline ends. CDR1 and CDR2 (germline): LNHDA, SQIVND (reference sequence). CDR3 protein: CASSIQRGWSYGYTF. In DNA form, the CDR3 reads TGTGCCAGTAGTATTCAGCGGGGGTGGAGCTATGGCTACACCTTC.

This clonotype was counted a few times. This chain joins TRBV6-1 and TRBJ2-2; D uncertain. There are 15 residues in the CDR3. Germline V CDR1 and CDR2: MNHNS, SASEGT. Trimming removed 6 bases from V and 0 bases from J, with 11 bases in between. Written as DNA, the CDR3 is TGTGCCAGCAGCCACGCGCGTTCGAACACCGGGGAGCTGTTTTTT. It encodes CASSHARSNTGELFF.

CDR3 amino acids: CSARVGGLSPYNEQFF. The DNA of the CDR3 is TGCAGTGCTAGAGTGGGGGGCCTTTCCCCCTACAATGAGCAGTTCTTC. The chain has TRBV20-1 and TRBJ2-1, with D possibly being TRBD1 or TRBD2 (6 bases each). The V gene lost 1 base and the J gene lost 2 bases, with 15 bases spanning the gap. Looked up from germline, CDR1 is DFQATT and CDR2 is SNEGSKA (reference sequence). CDR3 size: 16 residues.

This clonotype occurred a few times. The chain employs TRBV11-1 and TRBJ2-6, with TRBD1 matching over 10 bases. Looked up from germline, CDR1 is SGHAT and CDR2 is FQDESV (reference sequence). Trimming removed 7 bases from V and 1 base from J; junction bases left unmatched: 7. The CDR3 is 17 residues long. The CDR3 sequence is CASTRDRGFSGANVLTF. CDR3 coding DNA: TGTGCCAGCACCCGGGACAGGGGTTTTTCTGGGGCCAACGTCCTGACTTTC.

The rearrangement uses TRBV29-1 and TRBJ2-1; D is possibly TRBD1 or TRBD2 (5 bases each). The V gene's germline CDR1 is SQVTM and CDR2 ANQGSEA. With 3 bases removed from V and 4 bases from J, the gap between germline ends came to 10 bases. There are 13 residues in the CDR3. The CDR3 DNA is TGCAGCGTTGAGGGGACCGATTACAATGAGCAGTTCTTC. It specifies CSVEGTDYNEQFF.

The chain is built from TRBV4-3 and TRBJ1-2, with D maybe TRBD1 (6 bases). The CDR3 has 14 amino acids. The germline V and J ends were trimmed by 1 base and 4 bases, with 10 bases remaining between them. The germline gives CDR1 LGHNA, CDR2 YSLEER. Here the CDR3 DNA reads TGCGCCAGCAGCCAAGTTGGACAGATCTATGGCTACACCTTC. Protein product: CASSQVGQIYGYTF.

This clonotype was picked up many times. The chain combines TRBV12-5 with TRBJ1-2; unclear D gene. The CDR3 covers 15 residues. Trimming took 7 bases from V and 0 from J, leaving 15 bases between them. Germline V lookup: CDR1 LGHNT, CDR2 FRNRAP. CDR3 in amino acids: CASAPGGTSNYGYTF. CDR3 bases: TGTGCTAGTGCCCCGGGCGGCACCTCTAACTATGGCTACACCTTC.

This clonotype was seen repeatedly, ten times or more. The chain carries TRBV20-1 and TRBJ1-2, with D possibly matching TRBD1 (5 bases). V was shortened by 0 bases and J by 3 bases, with 11 bases between the two germline ends. In germline, CDR1 is DFQATT, CDR2 SNEGSKA (reference sequence). The CDR3 length is 14 residues. DNA of the CDR3: TGCAGTGCTAGAGATCGGGGCAGTGACTATGGCTACACCTTC. It specifies CSARDRGSDYGYTF.

There are a few counts of this clonotype. The V gene is TRBV4-1, the J gene TRBJ2-7, with D tentatively TRBD1 or TRBD2 (5 bases each). Germline loops: CDR1 MGHRA, CDR2 YSYEKL. CDR3 size: 16 residues. V lost 4 bases, J lost 5 bases, and 21 bases lay in between. CDR3 amino acids: CASSLRAAQGHHEQYF. CDR3 coding DNA: TGCGCCAGCAGCCTGCGAGCGGCCCAGGGCCATCACGAGCAGTACTTC.

The sample holds many counts of this clonotype. The chain employs TRBV5-1 and TRBJ1-1; TRBD1 might be the D (5 bases). The CDR3 totals 15 residues. The V end lost 2 bases, the J end lost 0 bases, and 11 bases lay between the germline ends. Germline V gives CDR1 SGHRS, CDR2 YFSETQ. CDR3 DNA sequence: TGCGCCAGCAGCTTCCTCGGGGCCCTGAACACTGAAGCTTTCTTT. This translates into CASSFLGALNTEAFF.

This clonotype occurred a few times. The chain recombines TRBV12-3 or TRBV12-4 with TRBJ2-2, with 8 positions matching TRBD1. Losses at the gene ends were 6 bases for V and 1 base for J; bases not matched to a gene: 4. This CDR3 is 15 amino acids long. DNA of the CDR3: TGTGCCAGCAGCCCCGGGACAGGGAACACCGGGGAGCTGTTTTTT. Translation: CASSPGTGNTGELFF.

This clonotype was observed a handful of times. The chain recombines TRBV12-3 or TRBV12-4 with TRBJ1-5, with D maybe TRBD1 (6 bases). Trimming removed 6 bases from V and 7 bases from J, with 19 bases in between. CDR3 size: 15 residues. The DNA for the CDR3 is TGTGCCAGCAGCCCTGTCTTCGGGGGCGGCCAGCCCCAGCATTTT. It translates to CASSPVFGGGQPQHF.

This clonotype was counted ten times or more. The chain recombines TRBV7-2 with TRBJ2-5; tentative D call: TRBD2 (5 bases). Trimming left V 5 bases short and J 3 bases short, with 10 bases between. CDR1 is SGHTA, CDR2 FQGNSA, per germline. The length of the CDR3 is 13 residues. CDR3 loop: CASSPPGEETQYF. CDR3 nucleotide sequence: TGTGCCAGCAGCCCCCCCGGGGAAGAGACCCAGTACTTC.

This clonotype was counted many times. The CDR3, as DNA: TGTGCCTGGACAACTCAGCCCTACAATGAGCAGTTCTTC. Protein product: CAWTTQPYNEQFF. J is TRBJ2-1 and V is TRBV30, with D uncertain. Trimming stripped 4 bases from V and 2 bases from J, with 9 bases between. Germline loops: CDR1 GTSNPN, CDR2 SVGIG (reference sequence). This CDR3 region has 13 residues.

A few counts support this clonotype. The gene calls are TRBV7-3 and TRBJ2-7; D ambiguous. The CDR3 spans 13 residues. V was cut by 5 bases and J by 1 base, with 9 bases left in between. Germline V gene data show CDR1 as SGHTA and CDR2 as FQGTGA. The CDR3 loop reads CASSPANSYEQYF. DNA of the CDR3: TGTGCCAGCAGCCCGGCAAATTCCTACGAGCAGTACTTC. Variable domain in full (rest from reference TRBV7-3 and TRBJ2-7): GAGVSQTPSNKVTEKGKYVELRCDPISGHTALYWYRQSLGQGPEFLIYFQGTGAADDSGLPNDRFFAVRPEGSVSTLKIQRTERGDSAVYLCASSPANSYEQYFGPGTRLTVT.

This clonotype was observed many times. The chain employs TRBV7-8 and TRBJ1-2; 9 bases fit TRBD1. From germline, CDR1 is SGHVS and CDR2 FQNEAQ. CDR3 length equals 16 residues. V dropped 0 bases and J dropped 3; count of bases not matched to a gene: 5. The chain's CDR3 is CASSLAPTGGHYGYTF. The CDR3 DNA reads as TGTGCCAGCAGCTTAGCGCCCACAGGGGGCCACTATGGCTACACCTTC.

Worth noting for this clonotype: A read error may produce the germline difference seen at one junction end. The V call is TRBV2, the J call TRBJ2-3; tentative D call: TRBD1 (6 bases). The germline V gene encodes CDR1 SNHLY and CDR2 FYNNEI. The CDR3 is 14 amino acids. CDR3 sequence: CASSDDRSTDTQYF. The CDR3 nucleotides read TGCGCCAGCAGTGATGACAGGAGTACAGATACGCAGTATTTT.

The chain carries TRBV29-1 and TRBJ2-3, with TRBD1 matching over 10 bases. The CDR3 spans 14 residues. Germline V CDR1 and CDR2: SQVTM, ANQGSEA. V lost 7 bases, J lost 2 bases, and 6 bases stayed unmatched. CDR3 region: CSAMTGGNTDTQYF. Here the CDR3 DNA reads TGCAGCGCAATGACAGGGGGCAACACAGATACGCAGTATTTT.